These 28 T cell receptor beta chains were all obtained from the same sample, sequenced in a study of OX40 agonist ivuxolimab in advanced cancers. This table comes from immunoSEQ multiplex PCR, and its TCRdb copy is limited to in-frame clones, with some not included. The table has fewer than 60,000 clones, 75% to 90% seen once. Sequenced material: CD4+ or CD8+ T cells sorted from blood, taken in a trial of the OX40 agonist ivuxolimab. The receptors originated from an adult with an advanced solid tumor such as melanoma, head and neck, liver or kidney cancer.

The chain recombines TRBV27 with TRBJ2-3; D not certain. This CDR3 has 12 residues. Germline V gives CDR1 MNHEY, CDR2 SMNVEV (reference sequence). V was clipped by 4 bases and J by 4 bases, with 6 bases between them. CDR3 sequence reads: CASSSRADTQYF. The CDR3 nucleotides read TGTGCCAGCAGTTCTAGGGCAGATACGCAGTATTTT.

The count of this clone is one. DNA for the CDR3: TGTGCCAGCAGTTACTCAATCCTAGCGGACAATGAGCAGTTCTTC. Translation gives CASSYSILADNEQFF. The genes are TRBV6-5 and TRBJ2-1, with TRBD2 matching 7 bases. The V segment lost 0 bases and the J segment 5 bases; nucleotides outside the gene matches: 4. The CDR3 contains 15 residues. CDR1 and CDR2 from the germline V gene are MNHEY and SVGAGI.

This chain links TRBV28 with TRBJ1-5, with no clear D. V lost 3 bases and J lost 3, with 18 bases in between. Looked up from germline, CDR1 is MDHEN and CDR2 is SYDVKM. The CDR3 is made up of 17 amino acids. In DNA form, the CDR3 reads TGTGCCAGCAGTTTTGATATAAAGGGTCTTCTCAATCAGCCCCAGCATTTT. Translation: CASSFDIKGLLNQPQHF.

The rearrangement joins TRBV28 to TRBJ1-1; 8 nucleotides line up with TRBD1. J lost 4 bases, V lost 4 bases, and 2 bases had no gene match. Germline loops: CDR1 MDHEN, CDR2 SYDVKM. The CDR3 is 13 residues long. CDR3 bases: TGTGCCAGCAGTTCTACAGGGGGCACTGAAGCTTTCTTT. Translation: CASSSTGGTEAFF.

The rearrangement joins TRBV4-3 to TRBJ2-1, with a weak D call TRBD1 (6 bases). Germline CDR1 is LGHNA and CDR2 is YSLEER. The CDR3 spans 16 residues. The V end was cut by 3 bases, the J end by 2 bases, with 14 bases between. The CDR3: CASSQATGWTYNEQFF. The CDR3 nucleotides are TGCGCCAGCAGCCAGGCCACAGGGTGGACCTACAATGAGCAGTTCTTC.

This clone came up a few times. This chain joins TRBV27 and TRBJ2-1, with D unclear. Between the trimmed V and J ends, which lost 0 bases and 7 bases, there was a span of 13 bases. The germline CDR1 and CDR2 sequences are MNHEY and SMNVEV (reference sequence). This CDR3 region has 15 residues. The CDR3 nucleotides read TGTGCCAGCAGTTTATCGGGTGCAAGCCCAAATGAGCAGTTCTTC. Its protein product is CASSLSGASPNEQFF.

V is TRBV9 and J is TRBJ2-1, with TRBD2 matching 9 bases. CDR1 is SGDLS and CDR2 is YYNGEE in the germline V gene. With V trimmed by 0 bases and J by 9 bases, 4 bases remained unmatched. This CDR3 has 14 amino acids. The CDR3 loop is CASSVATSGSEQFF. The CDR3 nucleotides read TGTGCCAGCAGCGTAGCGACTAGCGGAAGTGAGCAGTTCTTC.

The chain carries TRBV6-6 and TRBJ2-3; D not certain. Trimming removed 6 bases at V and 5 bases at J, with 18 bases between. The CDR3 runs to 15 residues. Germline V gives CDR1 MNHNY, CDR2 SVGAGI (reference sequence). CDR3 region: CASRALESSQDTQYF. The CDR3 DNA is TGTGCCAGCAGGGCTCTGGAGAGCTCTCAAGATACGCAGTATTTT.

The genes are TRBV7-9 and TRBJ2-7, with unresolved D. V lost 2 bases and J lost 6, with 14 bases in between. The CDR3 runs 14 residues. Per the germline V gene, CDR1 is SEHNR and CDR2 is FQNEAQ (reference sequence). The CDR3: CASSLNDHRAEQYF. CDR3 DNA sequence: TGTGCCAGCAGCTTAAACGATCACCGGGCCGAGCAGTACTTC.

The chain joins TRBV12-5 to TRBJ2-7, with 9 nucleotides matching TRBD1. Germline CDR1 and CDR2: LGHNT and FRNRAP. V lost 1 base and J lost 3; bases outside the gene matches: 10. The CDR3 has 17 residues. The CDR3 DNA reads as TGTGCTAGTGGTTTGGAACAGACCGGGACAGGGCTCTACGAGCAGTACTTC. Residues: CASGLEQTGTGLYEQYF.

The rearrangement joins TRBV5-5 to TRBJ1-1; 7 positions agree with TRBD1. Germline loops: CDR1 SGHKS, CDR2 YYEKEE (reference sequence). This CDR3 region has 12 residues. Trimming at V came to 4 bases and at J to 11 bases, leaving 8 bases not matched to a gene. CDR3 coding DNA: TGTGCCAGCAGCGCACTCAGGGGGGAGGCTTTCTTT. Its protein product is CASSALRGEAFF.

The chain uses TRBV7-2 and TRBJ1-2, with D uncertain. CDR3 size: 14 residues. With 2 bases removed from V and 0 bases from J, the gap between germline ends came to 7 bases. Germline V lookup: CDR1 SGHTA, CDR2 FQGNSA. Written as DNA, the CDR3 is TGTGCCAGCAGCTTAAGTGTAACTAACTATGGCTACACCTTC. Its translation: CASSLSVTNYGYTF. Supplemented by reference TRBV7-2 and TRBJ1-2, the full variable domain reads GAGVSQSPSNKVTEKGKDVELRCDPISGHTALYWYRQSLGQGLEFLIYFQGNSAPDKSGLPSDRFSAERTGGSVSTLTIQRTQQEDSAVYLCASSLSVTNYGYTFGSGTRLTVV.

This sequence joins TRBV28 and TRBJ1-5; 11 bases are a match to TRBD1. Trimming took 8 bases from V and 3 from J; bases not matched to a gene: 15. Germline lookup yields CDR1 MDHEN and CDR2 SYDVKM. The CDR3 spans 18 residues. This CDR3 reads CASVEAGTGGLTNQPQHF. In nucleotides, the CDR3 is TGTGCCAGCGTGGAAGCCGGGACAGGGGGTCTGACCAATCAGCCCCAGCATTTT.

The chain couples TRBV6-1 to TRBJ2-1, with 7 positions matching TRBD1. The J segment lost 3 bases and the V segment lost 4 bases, leaving 0 bases of the junction unmatched. The CDR3 covers 13 residues. CDR1 is MNHNS, CDR2 SASEGT, per germline. CDR3 coding DNA: TGTGCCAGCAGTGGGACAGGCTACAATGAGCAGTTCTTC. It codes for CASSGTGYNEQFF.

The chain is built from TRBV4-3 and TRBJ2-7; D possibly uses TRBD1 or TRBD2 (5 bases each). V lost 3 bases, J lost 1 base, and 13 bases lay in between. Looked up from germline, CDR1 is LGHNA and CDR2 is YSLEER. This CDR3 comprises 15 residues. CDR3 protein: CASSQGRGLSYEQYF. The CDR3 DNA sequence: TGCGCCAGCAGCCAGGGGCGAGGGTTGTCCTACGAGCAGTACTTC.

The chain couples TRBV27 to TRBJ2-2, with a tentative D call TRBD2 (5 bases). Trimming stripped 10 bases from V and 2 bases from J, with 20 bases between. Germline V gene lookup returns CDR1 MNHEY and CDR2 SMNVEV (reference sequence). The CDR3 length is 16 residues. CDR3 sequence reads: CATRGPGPTNTGELFF. The DNA for the CDR3 is TGTGCCACTCGAGGGCCCGGCCCTACAAACACCGGGGAGCTGTTTTTT.

The rearrangement uses TRBV13 and TRBJ2-5; possible D gene TRBD2, 6 bases. The germline V gene has CDR1 PRHDT and CDR2 FYEKMQ (reference sequence). The CDR3 length is 14 residues. V lost 1 base and J lost 7, with 13 bases in between. The CDR3, as DNA: TGTGCCAGCAGCTTAGAGGGACTGGGGGGGACCCAGTACTTC. Translation: CASSLEGLGGTQYF.

The chain recombines TRBV19 with TRBJ1-6; a possible D gene is TRBD1 (6 bases). V gave up 7 bases and J gave up 7 bases, with 8 bases separating them. The CDR3 is 12 amino acids. The germline CDR1 and CDR2 sequences are LNHDA and SQIVND (reference sequence). As DNA, the CDR3 is TGTGCCAGTACCACAGGGAATTCACCCCTCCACTTT. Its translation is CASTTGNSPLHF.

The chain is built from TRBV9 and TRBJ2-5; no clear D. CDR3 length: 14 amino acids. The ends were cut back, 4 bases at V and 3 bases at J, with 13 bases in the middle. Germline V gene sequence: CDR1 SGDLS, CDR2 YYNGEE. The CDR3 region is CASSLQPIKETQYF. The CDR3 DNA sequence: TGTGCCAGCAGCTTACAACCCATTAAAGAGACCCAGTACTTC.

V usage is TRBV9 and J usage is TRBJ1-3; D unclear. CDR3 length: 17 residues. In germline, CDR1 is SGDLS, CDR2 YYNGEE. Trimming left V 0 bases short and J 0 bases short, with 13 bases between. CDR3: CASSVAGQPNSGNTIYF. The CDR3 region has the DNA TGTGCCAGCAGCGTAGCTGGGCAGCCCAACTCTGGAAACACCATATATTTT.

This rearrangement joins TRBV7-8 to TRBJ2-5, with TRBD1 as a possible D gene (7 bases). V gave up 6 bases and J gave up 4 bases, with 15 bases separating them. Germline lookup yields CDR1 SGHVS and CDR2 FQNEAQ. This CDR3 is built from 14 residues. The CDR3 loop reads CASRGGGARETQYF. The CDR3 DNA sequence: TGTGCCAGCAGAGGAGGGGGCGCAAGAGAGACCCAGTACTTC.

The rearrangement joins TRBV6-6 to TRBJ1-5; D gene unclear. Per the germline V gene, CDR1 is MNHNY and CDR2 is SVGAGI (reference sequence). This CDR3 contains 12 residues. V lost 11 bases, J lost 7 bases, and 15 bases lay in between. The CDR3 is CAVQGLRQPQHF. The DNA of the CDR3 is TGTGCCGTTCAAGGGCTTCGCCAGCCCCAGCATTTT.

The chain recombines TRBV2 with TRBJ1-2; a possible D gene is TRBD1 (5 bases). V was trimmed by 6 bases and J by 5 bases, leaving 16 bases between them. This CDR3 is built from 14 residues. Germline V gene data show CDR1 as SNHLY and CDR2 as FYNNEI. This CDR3 reads CASRYRDPPYGYTF. CDR3 in DNA: TGTGCCAGCAGGTACCGGGACCCTCCTTATGGCTACACCTTC.

The sample holds one count of this clone. The chain employs TRBV7-9 and TRBJ1-1; TRBD1 matches at 9 bases. V gave up 1 base and J gave up 3 bases; unmatched junction bases: 3. The germline V gene has CDR1 SEHNR and CDR2 FQNEAQ (reference sequence). The CDR3 totals 15 residues. The CDR3 here is CASSLVRTGDTEAFF. The CDR3 bases are TGTGCCAGCAGCTTAGTCCGGACAGGGGACACTGAAGCTTTCTTT.

This clone came up once. CDR3 DNA sequence: TGTGCCAGCTCTGTGAGCGGCGAGACCCAGTACTTC. Its translation is CASSVSGETQYF. V and J are TRBV28 and TRBJ2-5; TRBD2 might be the D (5 bases). V was pared by 8 bases and J by 5 bases, with 12 bases between. CDR3 length: 12 residues. Germline V CDR1 and CDR2: MDHEN, SYDVKM.

This clone appeared a single time. V is TRBV5-6 and J is TRBJ2-1; tentatively, D is TRBD1 (6 bases). The CDR3 loop spans 13 amino acids. Germline values: CDR1 SGHDT, CDR2 YYEEEE. Trimming shortened V by 5 bases and J by 7 bases, and 13 bases separated the two germline ends. The CDR3: CASSSDSANEQFF. CDR3 DNA sequence: TGTGCCAGCAGTTCGGACAGCGCTAATGAGCAGTTCTTC.

V usage is TRBV7-2 and J usage is TRBJ2-3; D may be TRBD1 (6 bases). CDR1 and CDR2 from the germline V gene are SGHTA and FQGNSA. This CDR3 is built from 15 residues. Between the trimmed V and J ends, which lost 5 bases and 2 bases, there was a span of 14 bases. DNA for the CDR3: TGTGCCAGCAGCCCGCTGGACAGATTCACAGATACGCAGTATTTT. Translating it yields CASSPLDRFTDTQYF.

This clone has only a few counts. The rearrangement joins TRBV4-3 to TRBJ1-6, with D unclear. CDR1 is LGHNA, CDR2 YSLEER, per germline. The CDR3 covers 16 residues. Trimming took 0 bases from V and 4 from J, leaving 10 bases between them. CDR3 protein: CASSQDSAGYNSPLHF. CDR3 coding DNA: TGCGCCAGCAGCCAAGATTCAGCAGGTTATAATTCACCCCTCCACTTT.